Shown below are 21 T cell receptor beta chains from a single sample sequenced in a study of early T cells in non-severe SARS-CoV-2 infection. TCRdb reanalysed the 5' RACE reads using MiXCR and keeps one entry per CDR3 protein. Of roughly 99,000 distinct CDR3 sequences detected, roughly 11% appear once; the ten largest clones hold roughly 7.5%. The sequenced material came from whole blood. The receptors were gathered from an adult who was a healthcare worker with PCR-confirmed SARS-CoV-2 infection or an uninfected control (not recorded which).

The chain combines TRBV5-6 with TRBJ1-6, with unresolved D. The V gene's germline CDR1 is SGHDT and CDR2 YYEEEE. Trimming cost V 4 bases and J 14 bases, with 16 bases left between them. The length of the CDR3 is 13 residues. As DNA, the CDR3 is TGTGCCAGCAGCCACGGACCCTCACAAGCCCTCCACTTT. Its translation: CASSHGPSQALHF.

The gene calls are TRBV28 and TRBJ2-1; D call uncertain. The V end lost 6 bases, the J end lost 5 bases, and 11 bases lay between the germline ends. The CDR3 spans 13 residues. Per germline, CDR1 MDHEN and CDR2 SYDVKM. The CDR3 region has the DNA TGTGCCAGCAGGACGGGTGCCCACAATGAGCAGTTCTTC. It translates to CASRTGAHNEQFF.

This clonotype was counted many times. The chain joins TRBV5-4 to TRBJ2-5; 11 nucleotides agree with TRBD2. The V gene's germline CDR1 is SGHNT and CDR2 YYREEE (reference sequence). The CDR3 sequence is 17 residues long. With V trimmed by 3 bases and J by 4 bases, 11 bases remained unmatched. CDR3 in DNA: TGTGCCAGCAGCTCCGGGACTAGCGGCGTTTGGGGAGAGACCCAGTACTTC. Translation: CASSSGTSGVWGETQYF.

This clonotype was seen repeatedly, ten times or more. The V and J genes are TRBV6-5 and TRBJ2-7; D may be TRBD2 (5 bases). The CDR3 loop spans 12 amino acids. Trimming removed 4 bases from V and 4 bases from J, with 8 bases in between. Looked up from germline, CDR1 is MNHEY and CDR2 is SVGAGI. The CDR3 coding sequence is TGTGCCAGCAGTTTCGAGGGATACGAGCAGTACTTC. This encodes CASSFEGYEQYF.

This clonotype was picked up many times. The chain links TRBV6-5 to TRBJ1-1; D is possibly TRBD1 (6 bases). Trimming shortened V by 5 bases and J by 4 bases, and 14 bases separated the two germline ends. CDR3 length equals 14 residues. Germline assignment: CDR1 MNHEY and CDR2 SVGAGI. The CDR3 loop reads CASSQGTGGTEAFF. Written as DNA, the CDR3 is TGTGCCAGCAGTCAGGGGACTGGGGGCACTGAAGCTTTCTTT.

This clonotype came up many times. The genes are TRBV19 and TRBJ1-2; D may be TRBD1 (6 bases). V was pared by 4 bases and J by 2 bases, with 17 bases between. The CDR3 extends over 16 amino acids. Looked up from germline, CDR1 is LNHDA and CDR2 is SQIVND (reference sequence). CDR3 sequence: CASSRTTGALNYGYTF. In DNA form, the CDR3 reads TGTGCCAGTAGTAGGACGACAGGAGCTTTAAACTATGGCTACACCTTC.

V and J are TRBV7-3 and TRBJ2-2, with 12 nucleotides matching TRBD2. This CDR3 region has 16 residues. V lost 8 bases, J lost 4 bases, and 8 bases stayed unmatched. CDR1 SGHTA and CDR2 FQGTGA come from the germline V gene. The CDR3 coding sequence is TGTGCCAGCGGGAGACTAGCGGGAGTGGGCACCGGGGAGCTGTTTTTT. Translating it yields CASGRLAGVGTGELFF.

The chain joins TRBV2 to TRBJ2-7; no clear D gene. Per the germline V gene, CDR1 is SNHLY and CDR2 is FYNNEI. The V end was cut by 5 bases, the J end by 0 bases, with 5 bases between. This CDR3 region has 12 residues. CDR3 bases: TGTGCCAGCAGTCTAACCTCCTACGAGCAGTACTTC. Translated: CASSLTSYEQYF. Full variable domain (outside the CDR3, taken from reference TRBV2 and TRBJ2-7): EPEVTQTPSHQVTQMGQEVILRCVPISNHLYFYWYRQILGQKVEFLVSFYNNEISEKSEIFDDQFSVERPDGSNFTLKIRSTKLEDSAMYFCASSLTSYEQYFGPGTRLTVT.

The rearrangement links TRBV20-1 to TRBJ2-3, with 8 positions matching TRBD1. The CDR3 runs 14 residues. The V gene's germline CDR1 is DFQATT and CDR2 SNEGSKA (reference sequence). Germline trimming cut 6 bases from V and 5 bases from J; bases unmatched to any gene: 10. CDR3 residues: CSASTQGAQDTQYF. For the CDR3, the DNA is TGCAGTGCGTCGACCCAGGGGGCACAAGATACGCAGTATTTT.

In its sample, this clonotype was seen many times. The J gene is TRBJ2-5, the V gene TRBV7-6; tentative D call: TRBD2 (6 bases). The CDR3 totals 13 residues. Trimming took 4 bases from V and 3 from J, leaving 9 bases between them. Looked up from germline, CDR1 is SGHVS and CDR2 is FNYEAQ. The CDR3 DNA sequence: TGTGCCAGCAGCTGGGCGGGAAAAGAGACCCAGTACTTC. The encoded protein is CASSWAGKETQYF.

There are many counts of this clonotype. V gene TRBV6-6 combines with J gene TRBJ1-2; TRBD1 matches at 10 bases. CDR1 and CDR2 (germline): MNHNY, SVGAGI (reference sequence). This CDR3 is 15 amino acids long. The trim removed 6 bases at V and 1 base at J, leaving 5 bases unmatched. In nucleotides, the CDR3 is TGTGCCAGCAGGGGGACAGGGGATCTTAACTATGGCTACACCTTC. Protein: CASRGTGDLNYGYTF.

The chain links TRBV12-3 or TRBV12-4 to TRBJ2-5; no clear D. CDR3 length equals 14 residues. The germline V and J ends were trimmed by 5 bases and 5 bases, with 15 bases remaining between them. The CDR3 DNA is TGTGCCAGCAGTATCTCTATTCGTCAGGAGACCCAGTACTTC. It codes for CASSISIRQETQYF.

This clonotype came up many times. The genes are TRBV4-2 and TRBJ1-4, with 7 bases aligning to TRBD1. CDR3 length: 16 amino acids. CDR1 LGHNA and CDR2 YNFKEQ come from the germline V gene. V was clipped by 5 bases and J by 5 bases; unmatched bases: 11. CDR3 nucleotide sequence: TGTGCCAGCAGCTTAGACTACAGGGGAAAGAATGAAAAACTGTTTTTT. As protein: CASSLDYRGKNEKLFF.

The chain has TRBV28 and TRBJ2-7; D gene uncertain. V was trimmed by 2 bases and J by 3 bases, leaving 8 bases between them. CDR1 MDHEN and CDR2 SYDVKM come from the germline V gene. CDR3 size: 13 residues. Here the CDR3 reads CASSLIANYEQYF. In DNA, the CDR3 is TGTGCCAGCAGTTTAATAGCCAACTACGAGCAGTACTTC.

This chain joins TRBV2 and TRBJ1-1, with no clear D. Germline V gene lookup returns CDR1 SNHLY and CDR2 FYNNEI. V was shortened by 6 bases and J by 12 bases, with 14 bases between the two germline ends. The CDR3 runs 11 residues. CDR3 protein: CASSLGPATFF. The CDR3, as DNA: TGTGCCAGCAGCCTAGGACCCGCAACTTTCTTT.

V usage is TRBV28 and J usage is TRBJ2-7, with 7 bases identical to TRBD1. The CDR3 is 16 residues long. The germline V gene has CDR1 MDHEN and CDR2 SYDVKM. Trimming removed 1 base from V and 2 bases from J; junction bases left unmatched: 8. CDR3 protein: CASSLSGTVEPYEQYF. The CDR3 region has the DNA TGTGCCAGCAGTTTATCGGGGACAGTGGAACCCTACGAGCAGTACTTC. The whole variable domain, remainder taken from reference TRBV28 and TRBJ2-7, is DVKVTQSSRYLVKRTGEKVFLECVQDMDHENMFWYRQDPGLGLRLIYFSYDVKMKEKGDIPEGYSVSREKKERFSLILESASTNQTSMYLCASSLSGTVEPYEQYFGPGTRLTVT.

This clonotype was seen ten or more times. J is TRBJ2-4 and V is TRBV12-2; the D call TRBD1 from the table was never checked on the DNA. TRBV12-2 is a pseudogene segment. This CDR3 comprises 15 residues. The CDR3 sequence is CASRLGRDRKNIQYF. Written as DNA, the CDR3 is TGTGCAAGTCGCTTGGGCAGGGACAGAAAAAACATTCAGTACTTC.

This clonotype was detected only a few times. The V gene is TRBV29-1, the J gene TRBJ2-1; D is unresolved. The CDR3 is 14 amino acids. The V end was cut by 4 bases, the J end by 6 bases, with 16 bases between. Germline CDR1 and CDR2: SQVTM and ANQGSEA. The CDR3 spells CSVGVGRNSNEQFF. The CDR3, as DNA: TGCAGCGTTGGTGTTGGACGAAATTCCAATGAGCAGTTCTTC.

The chain uses TRBV7-6 and TRBJ2-2, with 8 bases fitting TRBD2. V was clipped by 2 bases and J by 1 base; unmatched bases: 6. Germline V gene data show CDR1 as SGHVS and CDR2 as FNYEAQ. The CDR3 has 17 residues. The CDR3 nucleotides are TGTGCCAGCAGCTTATATGTAGCGGGACAGAACACCGGGGAGCTGTTTTTT. The encoded protein is CASSLYVAGQNTGELFF.

This clonotype was seen repeatedly, ten times or more. The chain carries TRBV20-1 and TRBJ1-4; 7 nucleotides line up with TRBD1. Germline trimming cut 6 bases from V and 9 bases from J; bases unmatched to any gene: 13. From germline, CDR1 is DFQATT and CDR2 SNEGSKA (reference sequence). This CDR3 has 14 amino acids. The CDR3 sequence: CSAPPGQAGKKLFF. CDR3 nucleotide sequence: TGCAGTGCCCCCCCCGGACAGGCCGGCAAAAAACTGTTTTTT.

The V and J genes are TRBV9 and TRBJ2-5, with TRBD1 matching over 9 bases. V shed 4 bases, J shed 1 base, and the junction held 8 bases outside the gene matches. The CDR3 extends over 16 amino acids. Germline CDR1 and CDR2: SGDLS and YYNGEE. The CDR3 sequence: CASSPRTGAIQETQYF. CDR3 DNA sequence: TGTGCCAGCAGCCCGCGGACAGGGGCAATCCAAGAGACCCAGTACTTC.